Listed below are T cell receptor beta chains from one sample, sequenced in a study of vaccination and CD4 T cells after COVID-19. These receptors have no known antigen. From the PCR reads, TCRdb called clonotypes with MiXCR, one entry per CDR3 protein. This repertoire shows 11,000 or so distinct CDR3 sequences, approximately 70% found once; its top ten account for about 9.3%. Sequencing was performed on CD4+ T cells from blood, cultured in vitro. The receptor source for this set is a human donor who had recovered from COVID-19. The CDR3 runs from the conserved cysteine through the conserved F or W. Each record gives: CDR3 DNA, CDR3 protein, J gene, clone size, D gene, V gene. D genes are given only for firm matches. The size field is filled for only some rows; it gives once, few, many or a size class.

TGTGCCAGCAGTTACCGTGGCGGGGGCGAGCAGTTCTTC | CASSYRGGGEQFF | TRBJ2-1 | large | - | TRBV6-2/TRBV6-3
TGTGCCAGCAGCTTATGGAACACTGAAGCTTTCTTT | CASSLWNTEAFF | TRBJ1-1 | - | - | TRBV11-2
TGCGCCAGCAGCTTGTTAACGGACACCGGGGAGCTGTTTTTT | CASSLLTDTGELFF | TRBJ2-2 | - | - | TRBV5-1
TGTGCCAGCAGTGGGGGGACAGGGGTGAAGACCCAGTACTTC | CASSGGTGVKTQYF | TRBJ2-5 | - | TRBD1 | TRBV2
TGTGCCAGCAGACCCGACCGGGAAGCCACAGATACGCAGTATTTT | CASRPDREATDTQYF | TRBJ2-3 | - | - | TRBV6-1
TGTGCCAGCAGTCGACTTGGGGGATCGACTAATGAAAAACTGTTTTTT | CASSRLGGSTNEKLFF | TRBJ1-4 | - | - | TRBV27
TGTGCCAGTAGTCCTACCATGGCGGCAGAGCAGCCCCAGCATTTT | CASSPTMAAEQPQHF | TRBJ1-5 | - | - | TRBV19
TGTGCCAGTAGTATCAGCGGGACGACATCTTCACCCCTCCACTTT | CASSISGTTSSPLHF | TRBJ1-6 | - | - | TRBV19
TGTGCCAGCAGTTTCATCAGGGGGGCCTACAATGAGCAGTTCTTC | CASSFIRGAYNEQFF | TRBJ2-1 | - | - | TRBV12-3/TRBV12-4
TGCGCCAGCAGCCCCCCAGCATCGGAGCGGGGAGGCGGAGATACGCAGTATTTT | CASSPPASERGGGDTQYF | TRBJ2-3 | - | TRBD2 | TRBV5-1
TGTGCCAGCAGCCAAGCTCCCCCAAGGGGACTAGCGACCCTTTCATACAATGAGCAGTTCTTC | CASSQAPPRGLATLSYNEQFF | TRBJ2-1 | - | TRBD2 | TRBV3-1
TGTGCCAGCAGCTTAGCGGGGGCAGGGGAGGAGACCCAGTACTTC | CASSLAGAGEETQYF | TRBJ2-5 | - | - | TRBV7-9
TGTGCCAGCAGTTTTGAGGGTTCAAGCAATCAGCCCCAGCATTTT | CASSFEGSSNQPQHF | TRBJ1-5 | few | - | TRBV12-3/TRBV12-4
TGCAGTGCTCGAAATGACAGGGCTGCAGATACGCAGTATTTT | CSARNDRAADTQYF | TRBJ2-3 | - | TRBD1 | TRBV20-1
TGCGCCAGCAGCTTGGGGCCGGGGAGTGAAAAACTGTTTTTT | CASSLGPGSEKLFF | TRBJ1-4 | - | - | TRBV5-1
TGTGCCAGCATCTTTAGCGGGAGACTCACAGATACGCAGTATTTT | CASIFSGRLTDTQYF | TRBJ2-3 | - | TRBD2 | TRBV2
TGTGCCAGCCGTGGACTAGCGAGGAACACCGGGGAGCTGTTTTTT | CASRGLARNTGELFF | TRBJ2-2 | - | TRBD2 | TRBV7-2
TGTGCCAGCTCTCCGGATGGCTTCGCAGATACGCAGTATTTT | CASSPDGFADTQYF | TRBJ2-3 | - | - | TRBV12-3/TRBV12-4
TGTGCCAGCAGTTTGAGTGGGGGAACGGGCAATCAGCCCCAGCATTTT | CASSLSGGTGNQPQHF | TRBJ1-5 | once | - | TRBV12-3/TRBV12-4
TGTGCCAGCAGCAAAGGACTAGCGGGAGCTACCGGCTACGAGCAGTACTTC | CASSKGLAGATGYEQYF | TRBJ2-7 | once | TRBD2 | TRBV5-4
TGTGCCAGCAGTTATGCCATACCGGGAAAGCATAGCAATCAGCCCCAGCATTTT | CASSYAIPGKHSNQPQHF | TRBJ1-5 | - | - | TRBV5-5
TGTGCCTGGAGTGTGGCAGGCGGATACACCTTC | CAWSVAGGYTF | TRBJ1-2 | - | - | TRBV30
TGTGCCAGCAGTATACAGACGACTGGAAACACCATATATTTT | CASSIQTTGNTIYF | TRBJ1-3 | - | - | TRBV2
TGTGCCAGCAGCCCCGGGAGGGACACTGAAGCTTTCTTT | CASSPGRDTEAFF | TRBJ1-1 | - | - | TRBV7-3
TGCAGTGCTATACAGAGAGTTAATGAAAAACTGTTTTTT | CSAIQRVNEKLFF | TRBJ1-4 | - | - | TRBV20-1
TGTGCCAGCAGCCCCAGGGACAAGGCGAACACCGGGGAGCTGTTTTTT | CASSPRDKANTGELFF | TRBJ2-2 | few | - | TRBV9
TGTGCCAGCAGTGCCTCAGGGGGAAACGGCTACACCTTC | CASSASGGNGYTF | TRBJ1-2 | medium-sized | TRBD1 | TRBV6-1